Below, one TCR beta chain is given with its context. Per germline, CDR1 SGHRS and CDR2 YFSETQ. This CDR3 has 15 amino acids. The data originate from a study of T cell clusters in autoimmune cytopenias. Multiplex touch-down PCR amplified TRB using TRB-A and TRB-B pools in one tube. Reprocessing the multiplex PCR reads, TCRdb reports a single entry for every CDR3 protein and omits DNA. The table for this sample gives roughly 3,800 distinct CDR3 sequences. TRB amplification used 250 ng of peripheral blood genomic DNA. V is TRBV5-1 and J is TRBJ2-3; TCRdb selects TRBD2, and the lack of DNA leaves this call unchecked. The specimen sequenced was peripheral blood. This sequence originates from a human donor with an autoimmune cytopenia or autoimmune hepatitis (not recorded which). CDR3 loop: CASSLDSGSADTQYF.